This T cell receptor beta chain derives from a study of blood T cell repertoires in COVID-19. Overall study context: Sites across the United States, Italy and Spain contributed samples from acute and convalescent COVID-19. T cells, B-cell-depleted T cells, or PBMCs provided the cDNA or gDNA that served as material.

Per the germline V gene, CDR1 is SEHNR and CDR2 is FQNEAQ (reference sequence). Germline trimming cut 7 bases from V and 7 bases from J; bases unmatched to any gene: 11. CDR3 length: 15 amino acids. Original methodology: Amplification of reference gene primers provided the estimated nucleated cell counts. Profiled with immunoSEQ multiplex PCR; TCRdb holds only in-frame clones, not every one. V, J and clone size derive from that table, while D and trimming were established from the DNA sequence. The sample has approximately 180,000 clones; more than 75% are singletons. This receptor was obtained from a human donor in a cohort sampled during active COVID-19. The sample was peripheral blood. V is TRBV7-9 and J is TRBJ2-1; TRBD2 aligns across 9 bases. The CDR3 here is CASTPGAGGPNEQFF. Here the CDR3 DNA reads TGTGCCAGCACCCCGGGGGCGGGGGGGCCGAATGAGCAGTTCTTC.